This TCR beta chain was observed in a study of response to subunit inactivated influenza vaccine. The CDR3 is 14 residues long. V lost 8 bases, J lost 8 bases, and 19 bases lay in between. The germline V gene has CDR1 MNHNS and CDR2 SASEGT. Study observations and caveats: Authors suggested each seasonal flu vaccination may recruit only limited numbers of new T cells.

From the RT-PCR reads, TCRdb called clonotypes with MiXCR, one entry per CDR3 protein. This table has 650,000 to 700,000 distinct CDR3 sequences, around 16% appearing once. Concerning this clonotype: Its antigen is currently unknown.

Source: PBMCs from blood, taken 11 to 12 days after vaccination. This chain joins TRBV6-1 and TRBJ2-4; a possible D gene is TRBD1 (5 bases). This receptor was obtained from a man in his fifties or sixties who received an inactivated influenza vaccine. The CDR3 loop reads CASSRRGPSDIQYF. The CDR3 DNA reads TGTGCCAGCTCTCGAAGGGGCCCTTCGGACATTCAGTACTTC.